A single sample is the source of the 9 T cell receptor beta chains below, sequenced in a study of T cell responses to AZD1222 COVID-19 vaccine. Method: immunoSEQ multiplex PCR; TCRdb's copy keeps in-frame clones and lacks some. Found here are 130,000 to 150,000 clones, roughly 89% of them singletons; the top ten hold 4% to 6%. This sample comprised peripheral blood, obtained on day 0 of AZD1222 vaccination. The receptor set was obtained from an adult in good health.

The V call is TRBV18, the J call TRBJ1-1, with D tentatively TRBD1 (6 bases). V lost 5 bases and J lost 4, with 20 bases in between. The V gene's germline CDR1 is KGHSH and CDR2 LQKENI. The CDR3 is 16 amino acids. The CDR3 protein is CASSSLYRAGLTEAFF. CDR3 bases: TGTGCCAGCTCATCCCTGTACAGGGCAGGACTCACTGAAGCTTTCTTT.

The V call is TRBV10-2, the J call TRBJ2-7, with 12 bases lining up with TRBD2. With 8 bases clipped from V and 1 base from J, the junction kept 6 bases outside the gene matches. This CDR3 has 15 amino acids. Germline V gene data show CDR1 as WSHSY and CDR2 as SAAADI. The CDR3 DNA sequence: TGCGCCAGCCGATCTAGCGGGGGGGGTTCCTACGAGCAGTACTTC. Encoded protein: CASRSSGGGSYEQYF.

V is TRBV19 and J is TRBJ1-2; 8 bases map to TRBD1. Trimming took 5 bases from V and 4 from J; bases not matched to a gene: 9. This CDR3 has 15 amino acids. From germline, CDR1 is LNHDA and CDR2 SQIVND (reference sequence). The CDR3 DNA is TGTGCCAGTAGTGACCCCGCAGGGGGCGGCTATGGCTACACCTTC. It is translated as CASSDPAGGGYGYTF.

This chain uses TRBV5-5 with TRBJ2-7, with D possibly being TRBD1 or TRBD2 (5 bases each). V shed 3 bases and J shed 3 bases, with 13 bases lying between them. CDR3 size: 14 residues. Germline CDR1 reads SGHKS; CDR2 reads YYEKEE (reference sequence). The CDR3 here is CASSYPGPSYEQYF. The CDR3 DNA sequence: TGTGCCAGCAGCTATCCGGGACCGAGCTACGAGCAGTACTTC.

The V gene is TRBV5-1, the J gene TRBJ2-5; D is uncertain. The CDR3 extends over 14 amino acids. Trimming took 0 bases from V and 4 from J, leaving 10 bases between them. Per germline, CDR1 SGHRS and CDR2 YFSETQ. The CDR3: CASSLGPVGETQYF. Here the CDR3 DNA reads TGCGCCAGCAGCTTGGGACCGGTCGGAGAGACCCAGTACTTC.

The gene calls are TRBV27 and TRBJ1-1; the match to TRBD1 covers 7 bases. With 8 bases clipped from V and 6 bases from J, the junction kept 12 bases outside the gene matches. CDR3 length: 14 amino acids. Germline CDR1 MNHEY, CDR2 SMNVEV (reference sequence). For the CDR3, the DNA is TGTGCCAGCTTGACTGGAGGGGGCAACTCTGAAGCTTTCTTT. Translating it yields CASLTGGGNSEAFF.

This chain uses TRBV27 with TRBJ2-5, with 9 bases aligning to TRBD1. Germline CDR1 reads MNHEY; CDR2 reads SMNVEV (reference sequence). This CDR3 spans 17 amino acids. The V segment lost 6 bases and the J segment 5 bases; nucleotides outside the gene matches: 16. The CDR3 sequence: CASSPGTGSGVWETQYF. As DNA, the CDR3 is TGTGCCAGCAGCCCCGGGACAGGGTCGGGGGTGTGGGAGACCCAGTACTTC.

This rearrangement joins TRBV6-5 to TRBJ1-5; 8 bases are shared with TRBD1. Germline assignment: CDR1 MNHEY and CDR2 SVGAGI. The CDR3 is 15 amino acids. Losses at the gene ends were 2 bases for V and 2 bases for J; bases not matched to a gene: 2. The CDR3 reads CASSYGTGGNQPQHF. The CDR3 bases are TGTGCCAGCAGTTACGGGACAGGCGGCAATCAGCCCCAGCATTTT.

The chain carries TRBV14 and TRBJ1-1, with D unresolved. From germline, CDR1 is SGHDN and CDR2 FVKESK. The CDR3 runs 14 residues. V shed 0 bases and J shed 3 bases, with 8 bases lying between them. In nucleotides, the CDR3 is TGTGCCAGCAGCCAAGAACTGGGTTACACTGAAGCTTTCTTT. Its translation: CASSQELGYTEAFF.